A single sample is the source of the 23 T cell receptor beta chains below, sequenced in a study of blood T cell repertoires in COVID-19. Measured with immunoSEQ multiplex PCR; TCRdb has only the in-frame clones, and not every one. This sample yields around 180,000 clones, of which around 80% are seen a single time; about 6.8% belongs to the top ten. Specimen: peripheral blood. The receptor source for this set is a man in his 70s with active or convalescent COVID-19.

There are a few counts of this clone. Distinct nucleotide sequences in the sample also encode this CDR3. The chain carries TRBV5-4 and TRBJ2-1, with 9 bases fitting TRBD2. Germline trimming cut 4 bases from V and 0 bases from J; bases unmatched to any gene: 2. CDR1 SGHNT and CDR2 YYREEE come from the germline V gene (reference sequence). The CDR3 is made up of 15 amino acids. The CDR3 here is CASSLSGSSYNEQFF. The CDR3 region has the DNA TGTGCCAGCAGCCTTAGCGGGAGCTCCTACAATGAGCAGTTCTTC.

The V call is TRBV5-6, the J call TRBJ1-1; tentative D call: TRBD1 (5 bases). Germline V CDR1 and CDR2: SGHDT, YYEEEE. V shed 4 bases and J shed 3 bases, with 10 bases lying between them. This CDR3 is 13 amino acids long. Written as DNA, the CDR3 is TGTGCCAGCAGCGCGGACACTGACACTGAAGCTTTCTTT. This codes for CASSADTDTEAFF.

The V and J genes are TRBV5-1 and TRBJ1-1; a weak D match, TRBD1 (6 bases). CDR1 is SGHRS, CDR2 YFSETQ, per germline. The CDR3 runs to 16 residues. V gave up 4 bases and J gave up 4 bases, with 20 bases separating them. CDR3 residues: CASSQAQTGFSTEAFF. The CDR3 DNA sequence: TGCGCCAGCAGCCAGGCTCAAACAGGGTTCAGCACTGAAGCTTTCTTT.

The V gene is TRBV30, the J gene TRBJ1-2; 11 nucleotides match TRBD1. Germline V gives CDR1 GTSNPN, CDR2 SVGIG (reference sequence). The CDR3 sequence is 14 residues long. Germline trimming cut 7 bases from V and 4 bases from J; bases unmatched to any gene: 8. CDR3 sequence (DNA): TGTGCCTCCTCACGGGACAGGGGGACCTATGGCTACACCTTC. Amino acids: CASSRDRGTYGYTF.

The rearrangement joins TRBV6-5 to TRBJ1-1; D is possibly TRBD1 (5 bases). Germline values: CDR1 MNHEY, CDR2 SVGAGI. Trimming removed 7 bases from V and 4 bases from J, with 16 bases in between. The CDR3 extends over 14 amino acids. The CDR3: CASTLPTESTEAFF. The CDR3 coding sequence is TGTGCCAGCACCCTACCGACAGAATCCACTGAAGCTTTCTTT.

The gene calls are TRBV18 and TRBJ2-7; TRBD1 agrees at 7 bases. V lost 2 bases and J lost 1; bases outside the gene matches: 5. The V gene's germline CDR1 is KGHSH and CDR2 LQKENI. The CDR3 is 15 amino acids. DNA for the CDR3: TGTGCCAGCTCACCAAACAGGGGTCCTTCCTACGAGCAGTACTTC. Translating it yields CASSPNRGPSYEQYF.

This sequence joins TRBV9 and TRBJ1-2; D may be TRBD1 (5 bases). This CDR3 spans 15 amino acids. Germline-derived CDR1 and CDR2 are SGDLS and YYNGEE. V was shortened by 7 bases and J by 3 bases, with 19 bases between the two germline ends. Here the CDR3 DNA reads TGTGCCAGCTCTCGAGACCAGGGAGGAGACTATGGCTACACCTTC. Translated, it gives CASSRDQGGDYGYTF.

The genes are TRBV6-5 and TRBJ2-6; D might be TRBD2 (5 bases). Trimming stripped 10 bases from V and 7 bases from J, with 14 bases between. The CDR3 sequence is 13 residues long. Germline CDR1 is MNHEY and CDR2 is SVGAGI. The CDR3 protein is CATLPEVANVLTF. The CDR3 DNA reads as TGTGCCACCCTCCCGGAGGTTGCCAACGTCCTGACTTTC.

This clone was picked up a small number of times. The chain has TRBV5-1 and TRBJ2-5, with a tentative D call TRBD2 (6 bases). CDR3 length: 16 amino acids. The germline V and J ends were trimmed by 0 bases and 2 bases, with 14 bases remaining between them. Per germline, CDR1 SGHRS and CDR2 YFSETQ. In DNA form, the CDR3 reads TGCGCCAGCAGCTTGGGGCCCGGGGCGGGGCAAGAGACCCAGTACTTC. This encodes CASSLGPGAGQETQYF.

The chain links TRBV7-8 to TRBJ2-5, with TRBD2 identical over 10 bases. The CDR3 is made up of 16 amino acids. V was pared by 3 bases and J by 5 bases, with 9 bases of the junction left unmatched. Germline-derived CDR1 and CDR2 are SGHVS and FQNEAQ. CDR3 amino acids: CASSFSGGLAWETQYF. CDR3 sequence (DNA): TGTGCCAGCAGCTTTAGCGGGGGGCTGGCTTGGGAGACCCAGTACTTC.

This clone came up a few times. This chain joins TRBV7-9 and TRBJ2-3; a weak D match, TRBD1 (6 bases). This CDR3 region has 15 residues. Germline CDR1 SEHNR, CDR2 FQNEAQ (reference sequence). Trimming took off 4 bases at V and 9 bases at J, with 20 bases between the two ends. CDR3 in amino acids: CASSSNRVRLETQYF. CDR3 nucleotide sequence: TGTGCCAGCAGCTCCAACAGGGTCCGACTCGAGACGCAGTATTTT.

The rearrangement joins TRBV10-3 to TRBJ1-2; D is undetermined. V lost 2 bases and J 7 bases, leaving 11 bases between the germline ends. This CDR3 has 13 residues. Germline CDR1 and CDR2: ENHRY and SYGVKD. The CDR3 DNA follows: TGTGCCATCAGTGAGGTACTTCGGGGTGGCTACACCTTC. This sequence encodes CAISEVLRGGYTF.

A few counts support this clone. The chain uses TRBV10-1 and TRBJ2-2, with a weak D call TRBD2 (5 bases). Germline CDR1 is WNHNN and CDR2 is SYGVQD (reference sequence). V lost 3 bases, J lost 5 bases, and 7 bases lay in between. The CDR3 sequence is 13 residues long. The CDR3 spells CASSEKRTGELFF. CDR3 coding DNA: TGCGCCAGCAGTGAAAAGCGGACCGGGGAGCTGTTTTTT.

This sequence joins TRBV30 and TRBJ1-1; 8 bases line up with TRBD1. CDR3 length: 13 amino acids. CDR1 is GTSNPN, CDR2 SVGIG, per germline (reference sequence). Trimming removed 1 base from V and 6 bases from J; junction bases left unmatched: 4. CDR3 nucleotides: TGTGCCTGGAGTGGACAGGGGACCCCTGAAGCTTTCTTT. Translating gives CAWSGQGTPEAFF. Complete variable domain (other parts from reference TRBV30 and TRBJ1-1): SQTIHQWPATLVQPVGSPLSLECTVEGTSNPNLYWYRQAAGRGLQLLFYSVGIGQISSEVPQNLSASRPQDRQFILSSKKLLLSDSGFYLCAWSGQGTPEAFFGQGTRLTVV.

This chain connects TRBV27 to TRBJ1-1; D remains unclear. The germline V and J ends were trimmed by 3 bases and 2 bases, with 16 bases remaining between them. The CDR3 has 16 amino acids. The germline V gene has CDR1 MNHEY and CDR2 SMNVEV (reference sequence). The chain's CDR3 is CASSFAGGRGNTEAFF. The CDR3 coding sequence is TGTGCCAGCAGTTTTGCTGGAGGACGGGGTAACACTGAAGCTTTCTTT.

The chain joins TRBV5-1 to TRBJ1-2; no clear D. The CDR3 consists of 14 residues. The germline CDR1 and CDR2 sequences are SGHRS and YFSETQ. V dropped 1 base and J dropped 0 bases, with 7 bases sitting between them. The CDR3 nucleotides are TGCGCCAGCAGCTTGAGCACGACTAACTATGGCTACACCTTC. This gives the protein CASSLSTTNYGYTF.

This rearrangement joins TRBV30 to TRBJ1-4, with D possibly TRBD1 on 5 matching bases. The CDR3 consists of 17 residues. Germline CDR1 reads GTSNPN; CDR2 reads SVGIG (reference sequence). Trimming shortened V by 0 bases and J by 3 bases, and 17 bases separated the two germline ends. Here the CDR3 DNA reads TGTGCCTGGAGTGTAGGGGCTTCCCAAGGAGCTAATGAAAAACTGTTTTTT. Translating it yields CAWSVGASQGANEKLFF.

The J gene is TRBJ2-1, the V gene TRBV5-1, with 7 nucleotides matching TRBD1. Losses at the gene ends were 0 bases for V and 2 bases for J; bases not matched to a gene: 5. The CDR3 runs 16 residues. Germline values: CDR1 SGHRS, CDR2 YFSETQ. This chain's CDR3 is CASSLGGDSPYNEQFF. The CDR3 nucleotides read TGCGCCAGCAGCTTGGGAGGGGACAGTCCCTACAATGAGCAGTTCTTC.

The gene calls are TRBV30 and TRBJ2-3; D is unresolved. CDR3 size: 12 residues. Trimming stripped 6 bases from V and 2 bases from J, with 9 bases between. The germline CDR1 and CDR2 sequences are GTSNPN and SVGIG (reference sequence). The CDR3 sequence: CACQLNTDTQYF. The CDR3 DNA sequence: TGTGCCTGCCAACTGAACACAGATACGCAGTATTTT.

J is TRBJ2-3 and V is TRBV5-1; TRBD1 is a possible D gene (6 bases). Germline V lookup: CDR1 SGHRS, CDR2 YFSETQ. V was clipped by 3 bases and J by 2 bases, with 13 bases between them. The CDR3 extends over 15 amino acids. The CDR3 nucleotides are TGCGCCAGCAGCTCAACGGGACACAACACAGATACGCAGTATTTT. This encodes CASSSTGHNTDTQYF.

The genes are TRBV18 and TRBJ1-1; 9 bases agree with TRBD1. The V segment lost 3 bases and the J segment 0 bases; nucleotides outside the gene matches: 5. The CDR3 consists of 16 residues. The germline V gene has CDR1 KGHSH and CDR2 LQKENI. The CDR3 is CASSPGTGSMNTEAFF. The DNA of the CDR3 is TGTGCCAGCTCACCTGGGACAGGGTCCATGAACACTGAAGCTTTCTTT.

This clone was recorded only once. The chain is built from TRBV6-6 and TRBJ1-5, with TRBD1 identical over 7 bases. The CDR3 covers 15 residues. V shed 4 bases and J 5 bases; nucleotides not matched to a gene: 8. CDR1 and CDR2 from the germline V gene are MNHNY and SVGAGI (reference sequence). DNA for the CDR3: TGTGCCAGCAGTTCCCGGACAGGTTTAGATCAGCCCCAGCATTTT. As protein: CASSSRTGLDQPQHF.

The genes are TRBV3-1 (or the pseudogene TRBV3-2) and TRBJ1-1; weak D call: TRBD1 (5 bases). CDR3 length: 13 residues. Germline V gene sequence: CDR1 LGHDT, CDR2 YNNKEL (reference sequence). Trimming stripped 2 bases from V and 8 bases from J, with 12 bases between. The CDR3 sequence: CASSQNARDEAFF. The CDR3, as DNA: TGTGCCAGCAGCCAAAATGCGCGGGACGAAGCTTTCTTT.